A single T cell receptor (beta chain) is shown here with its context. This sample is drawn from a study of blood T cell repertoires in COVID-19. Study in general: From T cells, B-cell-depleted T cells, or PBMCs came the material, which was cDNA or gDNA.

CDR1 and CDR2 (germline): MNHEY, SVGEGT. V lost 6 bases to trimming and J lost 0 bases, with 21 bases between them. The CDR3 spans 17 residues. Clones were read by immunoSEQ multiplex PCR, and TCRdb kept only the in-frame ones, dropping some. The sample holds roughly 95,000 clones, approximately 82% seen once. The sample comprised peripheral blood. The receptor's source is a man in his 60s with acute or convalescent COVID-19. The chain couples TRBV6-2 or TRBV6-3 to TRBJ2-7; D might be TRBD2 (6 bases). CDR3 nucleotide sequence: TGTGCCAGCAGCCATGCTGGGGACTCTAGGCGCTCCTACGAGCAGTACGTC. This gives the protein CASSHAGDSRRSYEQYV.